This TCR beta chain appears in the sequencing data of a study of blood T cell repertoires in COVID-19. Study background: Samples of COVID-19 (acute and convalescent) were obtained from the United States, Italy and Spain. Sources were T cells, B-cell-depleted T cells, or PBMCs; the material itself was cDNA or gDNA.

Source study methods: Cell counts per sample came from amplifying reference gene primers. Method: immunoSEQ multiplex PCR; TCRdb's copy keeps in-frame clones and lacks some. Clone size and V and J calls were adopted from that table, with D and trimming inferred from the DNA. Of more than 13,000 clones detected, 90% appear once; the ten largest clones hold 8.1%. The germline V gene encodes CDR1 SGHAT and CDR2 FQNNGV. The V gene end was trimmed by 1 base and the J gene end by 2 bases; junction bases not matched to a gene: 2. There are 14 residues in the CDR3. The sample comprised peripheral blood. The source is a human donor in a cohort sampled during active COVID-19. The chain recombines TRBV11-2 with TRBJ2-7; 7 nucleotides match TRBD2. The CDR3, as DNA: TGTGCCAGCAGCTTAGTGAGCGGGGCCTACGAGCAGTACTTC. This translates into CASSLVSGAYEQYF.